This TCR beta chain comes out of a study of blood T cell repertoires in COVID-19. Study-wide background: PBMCs, B-cell-depleted T cells, or T cells were the source of the cDNA or gDNA that made up the material.

In Cohort 3, a recovered donor had either two negative PCRs, clearance, or symptom resolution. TCRdb keeps only in-frame clones here, not all; method: immunoSEQ multiplex PCR. Of about 300,000 clones listed, 75% to 90% are singletons. Material: PBMCs or T cells enriched from blood (not recorded which). This TCR was recovered from a man aged 60 to 69 who had recovered from COVID-19.

The CDR3: CASSQDWTTGNTIYF. Here the CDR3 DNA reads TGTGCCAGCAGCCAAGATTGGACAACTGGAAACACCATATATTTT. V and J are TRBV3-1 (or the pseudogene TRBV3-2) and TRBJ1-3, with D possibly TRBD1 on 5 matching bases. The CDR3 is 15 amino acids. CDR1 and CDR2 from the germline V gene are LGHDT and YNNKEL (reference sequence). With 0 bases removed from V and 2 bases from J, the gap between germline ends came to 8 bases.